This T cell receptor (beta chain) originates from a study of OX40 agonist ivuxolimab in advanced cancers. Findings and caveats of the study: Patients who responded partially at 0.1-3.0 mg/kg showed clonal expansion ranking among the lowest.

By its share, this clone is medium-sized (0.01 to 0.1%). Its antigen remains unknown. Only in-frame clones appear in the TCRdb table, and some are missing; sequencing was by immunoSEQ multiplex PCR. The table includes 20,000 to 25,000 clones, 70% to 90% detected once. The cohort excluded patients with autoimmune disease history or systemic immunosuppression. Germline V gene sequence: CDR1 MNHEY, CDR2 SMNVEV (reference sequence). The CDR3 runs to 14 residues. The V and J ends lost 3 bases and 0 bases respectively, with 7 bases between them. Source: CD4+ or CD8+ T cells sorted from blood, taken in a trial of the OX40 agonist ivuxolimab. This clonotype was sampled from an adult with an advanced solid tumor such as melanoma, head and neck, liver or kidney cancer. The chain joins TRBV27 to TRBJ2-3; D call uncertain. CDR3 residues: CASSFDTSTDTQYF. The CDR3, as DNA: TGTGCCAGCAGTTTTGACACTAGCACAGATACGCAGTATTTT.